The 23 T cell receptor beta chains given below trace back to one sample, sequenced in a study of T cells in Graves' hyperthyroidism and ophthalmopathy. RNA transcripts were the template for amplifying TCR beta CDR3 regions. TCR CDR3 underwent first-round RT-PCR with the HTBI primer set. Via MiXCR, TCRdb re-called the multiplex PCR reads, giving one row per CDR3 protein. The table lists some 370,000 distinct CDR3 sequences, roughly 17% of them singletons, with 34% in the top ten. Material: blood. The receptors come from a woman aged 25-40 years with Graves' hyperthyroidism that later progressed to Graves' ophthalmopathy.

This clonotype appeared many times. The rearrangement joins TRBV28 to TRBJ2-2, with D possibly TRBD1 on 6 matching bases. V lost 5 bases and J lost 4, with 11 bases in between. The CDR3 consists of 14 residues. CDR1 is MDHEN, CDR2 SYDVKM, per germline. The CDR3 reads CASSLTGFTGELFF. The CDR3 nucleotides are TGTGCCAGCAGTCTCACAGGGTTCACCGGGGAGCTGTTTTTT.

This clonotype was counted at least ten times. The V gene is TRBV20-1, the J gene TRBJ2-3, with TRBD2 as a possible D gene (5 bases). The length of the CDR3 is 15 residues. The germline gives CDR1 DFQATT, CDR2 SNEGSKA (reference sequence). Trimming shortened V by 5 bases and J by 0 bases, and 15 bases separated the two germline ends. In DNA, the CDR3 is TGCAGTGCTTTAGCTAGCCTCATAAGCACAGATACGCAGTATTTT. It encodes CSALASLISTDTQYF.

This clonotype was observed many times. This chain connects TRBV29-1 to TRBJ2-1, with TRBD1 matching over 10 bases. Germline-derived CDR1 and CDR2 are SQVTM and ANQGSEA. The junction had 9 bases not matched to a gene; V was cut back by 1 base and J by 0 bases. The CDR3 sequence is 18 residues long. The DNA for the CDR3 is TGCAGCGTTGAAGGGCCTAGGGACAGGGGAAGCTCCTACAATGAGCAGTTCTTC. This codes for CSVEGPRDRGSSYNEQFF.

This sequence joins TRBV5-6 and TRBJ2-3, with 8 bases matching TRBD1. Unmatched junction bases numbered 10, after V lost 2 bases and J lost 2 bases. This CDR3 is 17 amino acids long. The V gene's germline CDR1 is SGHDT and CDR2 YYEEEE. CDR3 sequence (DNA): TGTGCCAGCAGCTTCGCCGGGACAGGTCTTTTCACAGATACGCAGTATTTT. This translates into CASSFAGTGLFTDTQYF.

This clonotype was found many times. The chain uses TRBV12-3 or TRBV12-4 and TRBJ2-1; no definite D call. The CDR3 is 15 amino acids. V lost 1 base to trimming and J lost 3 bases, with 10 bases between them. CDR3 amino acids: CASSLVLRSYNEQFF. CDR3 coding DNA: TGTGCCAGCAGTTTAGTTTTGAGAAGCTACAATGAGCAGTTCTTC.

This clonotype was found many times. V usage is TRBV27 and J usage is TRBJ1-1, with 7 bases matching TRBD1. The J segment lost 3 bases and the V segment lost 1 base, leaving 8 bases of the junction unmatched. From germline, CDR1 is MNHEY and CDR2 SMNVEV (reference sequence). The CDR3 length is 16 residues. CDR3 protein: CASSLLTGNIYTEAFF. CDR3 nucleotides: TGTGCCAGCAGTTTATTGACAGGGAATATATACACTGAAGCTTTCTTT.

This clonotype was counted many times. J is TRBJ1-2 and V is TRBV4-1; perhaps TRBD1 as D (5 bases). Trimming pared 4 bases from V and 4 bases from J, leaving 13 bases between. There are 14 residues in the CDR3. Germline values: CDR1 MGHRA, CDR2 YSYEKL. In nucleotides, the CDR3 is TGCGCCAGCAGCCCAGGGCCAGGGCCCTATGGCTACACCTTC. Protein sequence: CASSPGPGPYGYTF.

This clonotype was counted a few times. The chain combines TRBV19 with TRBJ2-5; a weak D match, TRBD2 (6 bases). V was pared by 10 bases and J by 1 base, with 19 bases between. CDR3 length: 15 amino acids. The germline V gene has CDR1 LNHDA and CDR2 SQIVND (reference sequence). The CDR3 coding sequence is TGTGCCACGCGTCAACTCCGGGGGTCCCAAGAGACCCAGTACTTC. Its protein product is CATRQLRGSQETQYF.

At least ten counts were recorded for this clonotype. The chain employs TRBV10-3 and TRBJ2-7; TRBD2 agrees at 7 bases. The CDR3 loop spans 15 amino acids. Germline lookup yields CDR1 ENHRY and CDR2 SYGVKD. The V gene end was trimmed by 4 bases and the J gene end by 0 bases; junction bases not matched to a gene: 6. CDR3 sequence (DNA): TGTGCCATCAGTGCAGGACTAGATAACTCCTACGAGCAGTACTTC. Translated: CAISAGLDNSYEQYF.

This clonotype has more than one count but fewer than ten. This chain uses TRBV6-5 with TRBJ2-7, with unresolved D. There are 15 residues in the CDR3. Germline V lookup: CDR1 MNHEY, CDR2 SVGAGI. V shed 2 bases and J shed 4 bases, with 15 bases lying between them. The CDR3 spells CASSYRRTAPYEQYF. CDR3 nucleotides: TGTGCCAGCAGTTACCGCAGAACTGCGCCTTACGAGCAGTACTTC.

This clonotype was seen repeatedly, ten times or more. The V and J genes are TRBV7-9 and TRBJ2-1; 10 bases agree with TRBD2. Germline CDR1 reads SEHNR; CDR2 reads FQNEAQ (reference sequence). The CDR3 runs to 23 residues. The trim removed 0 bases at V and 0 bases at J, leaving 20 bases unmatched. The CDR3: CASSLAEGGFGLAEQSSYNEQFF. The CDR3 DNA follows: TGTGCCAGCAGCTTAGCTGAAGGTGGTTTCGGACTAGCGGAACAAAGCTCCTACAATGAGCAGTTCTTC.

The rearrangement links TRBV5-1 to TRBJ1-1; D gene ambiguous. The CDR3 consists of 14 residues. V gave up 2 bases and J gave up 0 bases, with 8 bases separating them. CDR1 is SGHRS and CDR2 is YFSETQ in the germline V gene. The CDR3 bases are TGCGCCAGCAGCTTTAGGACTATGAACACTGAAGCTTTCTTT. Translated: CASSFRTMNTEAFF.

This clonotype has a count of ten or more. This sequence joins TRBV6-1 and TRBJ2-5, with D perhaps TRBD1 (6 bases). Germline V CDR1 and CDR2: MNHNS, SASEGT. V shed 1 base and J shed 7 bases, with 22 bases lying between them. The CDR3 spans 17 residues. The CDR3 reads CASSEGGLGARRLTQYF. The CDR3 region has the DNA TGTGCCAGCAGTGAAGGAGGGTTGGGGGCTCGACGCTTGACCCAGTACTTC.

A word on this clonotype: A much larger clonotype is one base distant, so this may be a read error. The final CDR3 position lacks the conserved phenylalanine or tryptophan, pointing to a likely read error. For the CDR3, the DNA is TGCAGTGCTAGAGAGGCCGGGGTCTCTGGAAACACCATATATCTT. Its translation is CSAREAGVSGNTIYL. The chain is built from TRBV20-1 and TRBJ1-3; D not certain. Trimming took 0 bases from V and 0 from J, leaving 9 bases between them. Germline V gene data show CDR1 as DFQATT and CDR2 as SNEGSKA (reference sequence). CDR3 length: 15 amino acids.

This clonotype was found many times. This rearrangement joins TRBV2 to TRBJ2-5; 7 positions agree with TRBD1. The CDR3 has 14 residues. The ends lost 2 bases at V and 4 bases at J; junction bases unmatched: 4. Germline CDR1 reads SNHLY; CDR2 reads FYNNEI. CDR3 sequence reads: CASSETGDVETQYF. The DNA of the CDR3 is TGTGCCAGCAGTGAAACAGGGGATGTAGAGACCCAGTACTTC. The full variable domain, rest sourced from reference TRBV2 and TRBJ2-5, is EPEVTQTPSHQVTQMGQEVILRCVPISNHLYFYWYRQILGQKVEFLVSFYNNEISEKSEIFDDQFSVERPDGSNFTLKIRSTKLEDSAMYFCASSETGDVETQYFGPGTRLLVL.

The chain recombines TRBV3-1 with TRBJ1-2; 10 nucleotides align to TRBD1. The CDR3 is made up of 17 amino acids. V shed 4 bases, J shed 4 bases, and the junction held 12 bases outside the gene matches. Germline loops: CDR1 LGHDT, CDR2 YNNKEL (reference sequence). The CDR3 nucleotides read TGTGCCAGCAGCCTAAAATTGACAGGGGGCGGTGTCTATGGCTACACCTTC. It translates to CASSLKLTGGGVYGYTF.

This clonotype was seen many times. The CDR3 DNA is TGTGCCAGCAGGAACTGGAGAGCGGGGGGGCTGGCCGCGAATCGGGGGCAGTATTTT. Translating it yields CASRNWRAGGLAANRGQYF. V gene TRBV12-3 or TRBV12-4 combines with J gene TRBJ2-3; TRBD2 matches at 10 bases. The V and J ends lost 6 bases and 11 bases, in that order; junction bases with no gene match: 26. CDR3 length: 19 amino acids.

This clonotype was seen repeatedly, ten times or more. Written as DNA, the CDR3 is TGCGCCAGCAGCTTGCCCGAGGGACAACCAACTAATGAAAAACTGTTTTTT. This translates into CASSLPEGQPTNEKLFF. The rearrangement joins TRBV5-1 to TRBJ1-4, with D perhaps matching TRBD1 (6 bases). V was pared by 1 base and J by 0 bases, with 13 bases between. The CDR3 length is 17 residues. Germline CDR1 and CDR2: SGHRS and YFSETQ.

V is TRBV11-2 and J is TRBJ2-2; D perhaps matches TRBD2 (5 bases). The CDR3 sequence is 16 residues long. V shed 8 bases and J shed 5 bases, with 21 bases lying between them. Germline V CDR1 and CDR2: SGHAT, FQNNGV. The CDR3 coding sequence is TGTGCCAGCCGCCCCCCCGGGAAGGGCCGAACCGGGGAGCTGTTTTTT. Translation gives CASRPPGKGRTGELFF.

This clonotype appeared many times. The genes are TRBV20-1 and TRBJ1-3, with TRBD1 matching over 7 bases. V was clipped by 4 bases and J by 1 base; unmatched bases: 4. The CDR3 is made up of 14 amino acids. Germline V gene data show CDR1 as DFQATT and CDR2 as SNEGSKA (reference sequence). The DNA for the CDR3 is TGCAGTGCTACCCGGGACAGTTCTGGAAACACCATATATTTT. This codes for CSATRDSSGNTIYF.

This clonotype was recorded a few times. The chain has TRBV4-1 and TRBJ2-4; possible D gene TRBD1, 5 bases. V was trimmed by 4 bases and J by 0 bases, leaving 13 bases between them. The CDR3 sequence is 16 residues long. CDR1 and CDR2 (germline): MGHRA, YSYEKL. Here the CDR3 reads CASSPRDTIAKNIQYF. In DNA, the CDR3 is TGCGCCAGCAGCCCCAGGGATACAATAGCCAAAAACATTCAGTACTTC.

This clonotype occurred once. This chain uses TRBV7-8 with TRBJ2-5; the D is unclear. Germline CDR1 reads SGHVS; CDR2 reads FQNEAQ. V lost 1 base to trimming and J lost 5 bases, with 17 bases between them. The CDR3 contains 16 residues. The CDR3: CASSLEVGMADETQYF. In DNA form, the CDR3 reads TGTGCCAGCAGCTTAGAGGTGGGGATGGCCGATGAGACCCAGTACTTC.

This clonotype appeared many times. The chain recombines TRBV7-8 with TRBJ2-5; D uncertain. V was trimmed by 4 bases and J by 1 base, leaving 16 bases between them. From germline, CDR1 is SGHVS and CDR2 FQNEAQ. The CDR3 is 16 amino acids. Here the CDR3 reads CASSSRYTEPQETQYF. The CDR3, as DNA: TGTGCCAGCAGCTCCCGGTATACAGAGCCCCAAGAGACCCAGTACTTC.